The rows below give T cell receptor beta chains drawn from one sample of a study. MiXCR was run by TCRdb on the RT-PCR reads, yielding one entry per CDR3 protein. The table records more than 600,000 distinct CDR3 sequences, more than 13% of them present only once. What was sequenced was memory CD4+ T cells from blood. The receptors were gathered from a female donor in good health, serving as a healthy control. CDR3s include the opening cysteine and the closing phenylalanine or tryptophan. D genes are given only for firm matches. A row's size may be missing; if present it is once, few, many or a size class.

V gene	CDR3 length	clone size	D gene	J gene	CDR3 protein	CDR3 DNA
TRBV24-1	13	few	NA	TRBJ1-2	CATSEGSSLGYTF	TGTGCCACCAGTGAAGGGAGCTCCCTCGGCTACACCTTC
TRBV10-3	13	few	NA	TRBJ1-2	CAISESTVGVYTF	TGTGCCATCAGTGAGTCTACTGTGGGAGTCTACACCTTC
TRBV20-1	14	NA	NA	TRBJ2-6	CSARQGNWANVLTF	TGCAGTGCTAGACAGGGGAACTGGGCCAACGTCCTGACTTTC
TRBV7-2	14	many	TRBD1	TRBJ2-7	CASSLRQGAYEQYF	TGTGCCAGCAGCTTAAGACAGGGGGCCTACGAGCAGTACTTC
TRBV18	14	NA	TRBD1	TRBJ2-5	CASSRTGTGETQYF	TGTGCCAGCTCGAGAACCGGGACAGGAGAGACCCAGTACTTC
TRBV7-3	20	many	TRBD1	TRBJ1-1	CASSSPQGGKMYYKNTEAFF	TGTGCCAGCAGCTCTCCGCAGGGGGGAAAAATGTATTACAAGAACACTGAAGCTTTCTTT
TRBV18	14	NA	NA	TRBJ1-1	CASSLAWENTEAFF	TGTGCCAGCTCACTGGCGTGGGAGAACACTGAAGCTTTCTTT
TRBV7-7	13	many	NA	TRBJ2-7	CASSQTGKAEQYF	TGTGCCAGCAGCCAAACGGGGAAGGCCGAGCAGTACTTC
TRBV12-3/TRBV12-4	13	many	NA	TRBJ2-7	CASGRQVSYEQYF	TGTGCCAGCGGAAGACAGGTCTCCTACGAGCAGTACTTC
TRBV18	14	many	NA	TRBJ1-1	CASSPPGGNTEAFF	TGCGCCAGCAGCCCCCCCGGGGGGAACACTGAAGCTTTCTTT
TRBV28	14	NA	NA	TRBJ1-1	CASSLEGLITEAFF	TGTGCCAGCAGTTTGGAGGGTCTGATCACTGAAGCTTTCTTT
TRBV7-2	14	many	NA	TRBJ2-5	CASSLAGYQETQYF	TGTGCCAGCAGCTTAGCGGGGTACCAAGAGACCCAGTACTTC
TRBV7-2	18	many	TRBD1	TRBJ1-3	CASSYLNPGQGRGNTIYF	TGTGCCAGCAGTTACTTAAACCCGGGACAGGGGCGAGGAAACACCATATATTTT
TRBV12-3/TRBV12-4	17	NA	NA	TRBJ1-4	CASFLDETGATNEKLFF	TGTGCCAGCTTTTTGGATGAAACGGGAGCAACTAATGAAAAACTGTTTTTT
TRBV20-1	15	many	NA	TRBJ2-5	CSATPRAGLQETQYF	TGCAGTGCTACCCCCAGGGCGGGACTTCAAGAGACCCAGTACTTC
TRBV9	14	few	NA	TRBJ2-3	CASSDGVGVDTQYF	TGTGCCAGCAGCGACGGGGTAGGAGTCGATACGCAGTATTTT
TRBV12-3/TRBV12-4	15	NA	NA	TRBJ1-1	CASSLDPMRFTEAFF	TGTGCCAGCAGTCTGGACCCTATGCGGTTCACTGAAGCTTTCTTT
TRBV10-3	19	NA	TRBD1	TRBJ1-4	CAISETRTGGSPTNEKLFF	TGTGCCATCAGTGAGACCAGGACAGGGGGGAGCCCAACTAATGAAAAACTGTTTTTT
TRBV2	15	NA	NA	TRBJ1-5	CASTLLEGLGQPQHF	TGTGCCAGCACCCTGCTTGAGGGGTTAGGGCAGCCCCAGCATTTT
TRBV29-1	14	NA	TRBD1	TRBJ1-1	CSVRDSSMNTEAFF	TGCAGCGTCCGGGACAGCAGTATGAACACTGAAGCTTTCTTT
TRBV5-1	14	many	TRBD1	TRBJ2-7	CASSSGQAPYEQYF	TGCGCCAGCAGCTCGGGACAGGCCCCCTACGAGCAGTACTTC
TRBV7-9	17	NA	TRBD2	TRBJ2-1	CASSRSAWTSVNNEQFF	TGTGCCAGCAGCAGAAGTGCCTGGACTAGCGTGAACAATGAGCAGTTCTTC
TRBV5-1	14	many	TRBD1	TRBJ1-1	CASSLGQGYTEAFF	TGCGCCAGCAGCCTAGGACAGGGGTACACTGAAGCTTTCTTT